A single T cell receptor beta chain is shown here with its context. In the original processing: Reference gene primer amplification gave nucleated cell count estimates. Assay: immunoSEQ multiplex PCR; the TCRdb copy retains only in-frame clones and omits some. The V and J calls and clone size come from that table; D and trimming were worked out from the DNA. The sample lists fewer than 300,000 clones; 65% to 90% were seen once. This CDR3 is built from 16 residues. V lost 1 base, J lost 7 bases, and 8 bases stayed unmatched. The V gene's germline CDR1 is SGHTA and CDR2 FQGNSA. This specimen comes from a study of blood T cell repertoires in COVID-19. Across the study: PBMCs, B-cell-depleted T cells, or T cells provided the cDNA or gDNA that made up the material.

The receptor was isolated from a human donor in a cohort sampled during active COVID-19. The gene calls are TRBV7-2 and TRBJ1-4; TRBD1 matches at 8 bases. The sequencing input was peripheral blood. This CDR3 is CASSLGAGGWGEKLFF. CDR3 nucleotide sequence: TGTGCCAGCAGCTTAGGGGCAGGGGGCTGGGGTGAAAAACTGTTTTTT.